The 22 T cell receptor beta chains below come from one sample, sequenced in a study of beta chain features in type 1 diabetes. Study-wide findings and caveats: A moderate, significant TCRB CDR3 shortening appeared in type 1 diabetes across four CD4+ subsets.

The isolated RNA, all of it, was reverse transcribed, so expressed TCRB transcripts were what got sequenced. Profiling relied on immunoSEQ multiplex PCR, and the TCRdb table lists in-frame clones only, not all of them. The sample shows some 150,000 clones, about 13% of them seen only once. Their antigen targets remain unknown. Sequencing used central memory CD4+ T cells from blood. The receptor source for this set is a man younger than 35 with type 1 diabetes.

The gene calls are TRBV4-1 and TRBJ2-7, with D tentatively TRBD1 or TRBD2 (5 bases each). The CDR3 consists of 16 residues. V gave up 1 base and J gave up 3 bases, with 16 bases separating them. Per the germline V gene, CDR1 is MGHRA and CDR2 is YSYEKL. The CDR3 DNA is TGCGCCAGCAGCCAAGTACAAGGGACGGTTTACTACGAGCAGTACTTC. Protein: CASSQVQGTVYYEQYF.

This clone has just a few counts. The junction differs from germline at one of its ends, possibly a read error. V is TRBV7-7 and J is TRBJ2-2; TRBD1 or TRBD2 may be the D gene (6 bases each). Germline lookup yields CDR1 SSHAT and CDR2 FNYEAQ (reference sequence). The CDR3 is 16 amino acids. For the CDR3, the DNA is TGTGCTAGCAGCTTAGCGACCGGGGGCAACACCGGGGAGCTGTTTTTT. Protein: CASSLATGGNTGELFF.

The chain carries TRBV29-1 and TRBJ2-5; D possibly corresponds to TRBD2 (6 bases). TRBJ2-7 matches the DNA end more closely, so the J call is doubtful. The germline CDR1 and CDR2 sequences are SQVTM and ANQGSEA. This CDR3 has 13 residues. The DNA for the CDR3 is TGCAGCGTATTGGAGGGGAAGACCTACGAGCAGTACTTC. Protein: CSVLEGKTYEQYF.

The chain recombines TRBV21-1 with TRBJ1-2; the tabulated D call, TRBD1, remains unverified against the DNA. TRBV21-1 represents a pseudogene. There are 15 residues in the CDR3. The CDR3 region has the DNA TGTGCCAGCAGCACCCACCGGGACAGGGCCTATGGCTACACCTTC. It codes for CASSTHRDRAYGYTF.

This clone was counted only a few times. This sequence joins TRBV19 and TRBJ2-7, with 7 bases identical to TRBD2. After removal of 4 bases from V and 0 bases from J, the junction contained 6 bases not matched to a gene. Germline V gene sequence: CDR1 LNHDA, CDR2 SQIVND (reference sequence). This CDR3 spans 15 amino acids. The CDR3 DNA is TGTGCCAGTAGTAGGGAGGGCCCAACCTCCTACGAGCAGTACTTC. Translated, it gives CASSREGPTSYEQYF. The variable domain in full, completed from reference TRBV19 and TRBJ2-7, reads DGGITQSPKYLFRKEGQNVTLSCEQNLNHDAMYWYRQDPGQGLRLIYYSQIVNDFQKGDIAEGYSVSREKKESFPLTVTSAQKNPTAFYLCASSREGPTSYEQYFGPGTRLTVT.

The rearrangement links TRBV28 to TRBJ2-7, with 7 positions matching TRBD1. The CDR3 length is 16 residues. Germline trimming cut 5 bases from V and 0 bases from J; bases unmatched to any gene: 10. Germline CDR1 is MDHEN and CDR2 is SYDVKM. CDR3 DNA sequence: TGTGCCAGCAGTCCCGGGTCACAGGGGTCCTCCTACGAGCAGTACTTC. Translating gives CASSPGSQGSSYEQYF.

This clone was recorded at least ten times. This rearrangement joins TRBV30 to TRBJ2-7, with TRBD2 as a possible D gene (7 bases). V was cut by 3 bases and J by 5 bases, with 20 bases left in between. From germline, CDR1 is GTSNPN and CDR2 SVGIG (reference sequence). The CDR3 extends over 15 amino acids. The CDR3 loop reads CAWSQGGDLEDEQYF. The CDR3 region has the DNA TGTGCCTGGAGCCAAGGGGGGGATCTAGAAGACGAGCAGTACTTC.

The chain joins TRBV29-1 to TRBJ2-3; TRBD1 might be the D (5 bases). CDR1 SQVTM and CDR2 ANQGSEA come from the germline V gene. The CDR3 contains 13 residues. V was cut by 4 bases and J by 2 bases, with 10 bases left in between. CDR3 sequence: CSVARADTDTQYF. CDR3 bases: TGCAGCGTTGCCAGGGCCGACACAGATACGCAGTATTTT.

This chain uses TRBV10-3 with TRBJ1-5; a possible D gene is TRBD1 (6 bases). CDR3 length equals 13 residues. From germline, CDR1 is ENHRY and CDR2 SYGVKD. The ends were cut back, 6 bases at V and 3 bases at J, with 9 bases in the middle. In DNA form, the CDR3 reads TGTGCCATCAGGGGACAAAACAATCAGCCCCAGCATTTT. Translation: CAIRGQNNQPQHF.

The gene calls are TRBV7-2 and TRBJ2-5; D may be TRBD2 (6 bases). V shed 4 bases and J shed 5 bases, with 11 bases lying between them. Germline values: CDR1 SGHTA, CDR2 FQGNSA. The CDR3 runs to 13 residues. The CDR3 bases are TGTGCCAGCAGCTCTCGTGGGGGGGAGACCCAGTACTTC. It translates to CASSSRGGETQYF.

This clone has more than one count but fewer than ten. The rearrangement links TRBV6-6 to TRBJ1-1, with a weak D call TRBD1 (5 bases). Germline V lookup: CDR1 MNHNY, CDR2 SVGAGI (reference sequence). Trimming left V 2 bases short and J 7 bases short, with 8 bases between. The CDR3 extends over 12 amino acids. CDR3 sequence (DNA): TGTGCCAGCAGTTACAGGGGTCATGAAGCTTTCTTT. Translated: CASSYRGHEAFF.

The V and J genes are TRBV5-4 and TRBJ2-1; 7 bases fit TRBD1. The CDR3 runs to 14 residues. CDR1 and CDR2 (germline): SGHNT, YYREEE (reference sequence). V was pared by 4 bases and J by 6 bases, with 7 bases of the junction left unmatched. Written as DNA, the CDR3 is TGTGCCAGCAGCATGACAGGGCAGGGCAATGAGCAGTTCTTC. Protein product: CASSMTGQGNEQFF.

V and J are TRBV19 and TRBJ2-7; 7 positions agree with TRBD1. The CDR3 length is 12 residues. In germline, CDR1 is LNHDA, CDR2 SQIVND (reference sequence). After removal of 8 bases from V and 3 bases from J, the junction contained 4 bases not matched to a gene. CDR3 in DNA: TGTGCCAGTGGGGACAGCTACTACGAGCAGTACTTC. Translated: CASGDSYYEQYF.

This clone was recorded a few times. V usage is TRBV28 and J usage is TRBJ2-7; TRBD1 or TRBD2 may be the D gene (5 bases each). The germline V and J ends were trimmed by 7 bases and 3 bases, with 13 bases remaining between them. The CDR3 spans 13 residues. Germline V gene lookup returns CDR1 MDHEN and CDR2 SYDVKM. CDR3: CASTEGTDYEQYF. The CDR3 region has the DNA TGTGCCAGCACAGAAGGGACCGACTACGAGCAGTACTTC.

This clone has just a few counts. V is TRBV29-1 and J is TRBJ1-6; weak D call: TRBD1 (6 bases). This CDR3 has 13 amino acids. Trimming removed 4 bases from V and 7 bases from J, with 11 bases in between. Germline V gene data show CDR1 as SQVTM and CDR2 as ANQGSEA. CDR3 protein: CSVVEGVNSPLHF. CDR3 nucleotide sequence: TGCAGCGTTGTAGAGGGGGTGAATTCACCCCTCCACTTT.

This clone was seen ten or more times. The same CDR3 can be traced to other DNA sequences in this sample. This sequence joins TRBV30 and TRBJ1-2; D is perhaps TRBD1 (5 bases). This CDR3 has 13 residues. Trimming took 5 bases from V and 6 from J, leaving 16 bases between them. From germline, CDR1 is GTSNPN and CDR2 SVGIG (reference sequence). CDR3 in amino acids: CAWGTFRQNGYTF. For the CDR3, the DNA is TGTGCCTGGGGGACTTTCCGACAGAATGGCTACACCTTC. Full variable domain (remainder filled in from reference TRBV30 and TRBJ1-2): SQTIHQWPATLVQPVGSPLSLECTVEGTSNPNLYWYRQAAGRGLQLLFYSVGIGQISSEVPQNLSASRPQDRQFILSSKKLLLSDSGFYLCAWGTFRQNGYTFGSGTRLTVV.

This clone was seen many times. The chain joins TRBV6-1 to TRBJ2-1; a weak D match, TRBD2 (5 bases). V was pared by 0 bases and J by 8 bases, with 8 bases between. Germline values: CDR1 MNHNS, CDR2 SASEGT. The CDR3 consists of 13 residues. In nucleotides, the CDR3 is TGTGCCAGCAGTGAAGCGAGGCGGGATGAGCAGTTCTTC. Its protein is CASSEARRDEQFF.

This clone was recorded a few times. This chain joins TRBV7-2 and TRBJ1-2, with D maybe TRBD1 (6 bases). The germline V gene encodes CDR1 SGHTA and CDR2 FQGNSA. This CDR3 has 13 residues. The germline V and J ends were trimmed by 4 bases and 8 bases, with 14 bases remaining between them. The CDR3 coding sequence is TGTGCCAGCAGCTCCTCAGGGGATAGCGGCTACACCTTC. Translated: CASSSSGDSGYTF.

This clone has just a few counts. J is TRBJ2-1 and V is TRBV11-2, with 7 positions matching TRBD2. The germline gives CDR1 SGHAT, CDR2 FQNNGV. V lost 5 bases to trimming and J lost 2 bases; unmatched junction nucleotides: 3. The CDR3 contains 14 residues. CDR3 residues: CASSTGLAYNEQFF. Here the CDR3 DNA reads TGTGCCAGCAGCACCGGACTAGCCTACAATGAGCAGTTCTTC.

This clone occurred a few times. This same CDR3 is encoded by further DNA sequences in the sample. The rearrangement links TRBV28 to TRBJ2-7; D is ambiguous. Germline V gene data show CDR1 as MDHEN and CDR2 as SYDVKM. The CDR3 is 12 residues long. With 5 bases removed from V and 4 bases from J, the gap between germline ends came to 9 bases. CDR3 in DNA: TGTGCCAGCAGTCCCCCGCGATACGAGCAGTACTTC. It encodes CASSPPRYEQYF.

With respect to this clone: Other nucleotide sequences in the sample specify the same CDR3. This chain uses TRBV7-9 with TRBJ1-5; D call uncertain. The CDR3 has 14 residues. The V end was cut by 1 base, the J end by 3 bases, with 7 bases between. CDR1 is SEHNR, CDR2 FQNEAQ, per germline (reference sequence). CDR3 nucleotides: TGTGCCAGCAGCTTAGGCGGGGACAATCAGCCCCAGCATTTT. Translation gives CASSLGGDNQPQHF.

A few counts support this clone. J is TRBJ1-1 and V is TRBV4-1; 7 bases agree with TRBD1. Germline CDR1 is MGHRA and CDR2 is YSYEKL. Unmatched junction bases numbered 6, after V lost 4 bases and J lost 10 bases. The CDR3 is 12 residues long. CDR3 DNA: TGCGCCAGCAGCCTAACAGGGGTGGGAGCTTTCTTT. It is translated as CASSLTGVGAFF.